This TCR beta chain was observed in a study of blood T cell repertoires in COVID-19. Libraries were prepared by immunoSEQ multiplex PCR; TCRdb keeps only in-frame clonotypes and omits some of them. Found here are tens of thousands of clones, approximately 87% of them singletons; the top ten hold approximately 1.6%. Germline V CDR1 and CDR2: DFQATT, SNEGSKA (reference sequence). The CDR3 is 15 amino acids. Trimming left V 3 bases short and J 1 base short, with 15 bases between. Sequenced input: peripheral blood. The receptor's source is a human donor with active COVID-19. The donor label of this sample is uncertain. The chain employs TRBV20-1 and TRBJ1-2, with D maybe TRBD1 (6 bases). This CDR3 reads CSASLGGQHNYGYTF. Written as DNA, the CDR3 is TGCAGTGCTAGTTTAGGTGGACAGCATAACTATGGCTACACCTTC.